This passage covers 7 T cell receptor beta chains from one sample sequenced in a study of T cell clones after liver transplantation. Produced via immunoSEQ multiplex PCR; TCRdb's table is partial and in-frame only. The sample has about 120,000 clones; about nine tenths are singletons. The source was CD4+ T cells from blood, collected 12 months after liver transplant. These receptors were collected from a human patient who received a liver transplant. Certain T cells may be donor cells from the graft.

V gene TRBV5-6 combines with J gene TRBJ2-3, with D perhaps being TRBD1 or TRBD2 (5 bases each). Trimming left V 2 bases short and J 11 bases short, with 18 bases between. The CDR3 is 14 residues long. Germline V gene lookup returns CDR1 SGHDT and CDR2 YYEEEE. The CDR3 sequence is CASSLTLPGRVQYF. DNA for the CDR3: TGTGCCAGCAGCTTAACTCTACCGGGACGTGTGCAGTATTTT.

The V and J genes are TRBV11-2 and TRBJ1-2, with a possible D match to TRBD1 (5 bases). This CDR3 spans 15 amino acids. CDR1 SGHAT and CDR2 FQNNGV come from the germline V gene. V lost 0 bases to trimming and J lost 4 bases, with 12 bases between them. CDR3 nucleotides: TGTGCCAGCAGCTTAGATTCCGGGACGGGCTATGGCTACACCTTC. Translation gives CASSLDSGTGYGYTF.

This chain uses TRBV19 with TRBJ1-1; 7 bases fit TRBD1. The length of the CDR3 is 12 residues. CDR1 LNHDA and CDR2 SQIVND come from the germline V gene (reference sequence). Trimming at V came to 6 bases and at J to 10 bases, leaving 8 bases not matched to a gene. CDR3 sequence (DNA): TGTGCCAGTAGCGAGCTCAGGGGGGTAGCTTTCTTT. Residues: CASSELRGVAFF.

The chain combines TRBV5-6 with TRBJ1-1, with 8 nucleotides matching TRBD1. In germline, CDR1 is SGHDT, CDR2 YYEEEE. The CDR3 covers 16 residues. J was trimmed by 3 bases and V by 2 bases; bases with no gene match: 9. The chain's CDR3 is CASSFSTTGVDTEAFF. The CDR3 region has the DNA TGTGCCAGCAGCTTTTCAACGACAGGGGTGGACACTGAAGCTTTCTTT.

This chain uses TRBV29-1 with TRBJ1-5; D is unclear. The CDR3 runs to 11 residues. Germline loops: CDR1 SQVTM, CDR2 ANQGSEA. Trimming pared 3 bases from V and 10 bases from J, leaving 10 bases between. The CDR3 region has the DNA TGCAGCGTTGAGTGGATCAGCCCCCAGCATTTT. As protein: CSVEWISPQHF.

The V call is TRBV11-2, the J call TRBJ2-1, with 10 bases that match TRBD2. V shed 6 bases, J shed 8 bases, and the junction held 16 bases outside the gene matches. CDR1 SGHAT and CDR2 FQNNGV come from the germline V gene. The CDR3 is 17 amino acids. Here the CDR3 reads CASRGQTGASGRHEQFF. CDR3 coding DNA: TGTGCCAGCAGAGGACAGACGGGGGCTAGCGGGAGACATGAGCAGTTCTTC.

The chain recombines TRBV19 with TRBJ2-2, with D perhaps being TRBD1 or TRBD2 (5 bases each). The V end lost 3 bases, the J end lost 6 bases, and 11 bases lay between the germline ends. Germline values: CDR1 LNHDA, CDR2 SQIVND (reference sequence). CDR3 length equals 14 residues. CDR3 residues: CASSISGSAGELFF. As DNA, the CDR3 is TGTGCCAGTAGTATCTCAGGGAGCGCCGGGGAGCTGTTTTTT.